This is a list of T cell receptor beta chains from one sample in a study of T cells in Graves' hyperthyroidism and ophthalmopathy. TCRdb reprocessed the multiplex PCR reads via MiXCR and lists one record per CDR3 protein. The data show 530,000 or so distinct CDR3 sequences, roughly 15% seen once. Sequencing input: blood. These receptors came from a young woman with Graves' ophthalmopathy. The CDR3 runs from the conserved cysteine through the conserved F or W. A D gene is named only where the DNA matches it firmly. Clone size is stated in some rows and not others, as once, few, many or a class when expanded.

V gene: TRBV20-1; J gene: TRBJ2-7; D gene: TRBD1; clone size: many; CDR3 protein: CSALRTGTLTYEQYF; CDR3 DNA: TGCAGTGCTCTCCGGACAGGGACACTGACCTACGAGCAGTACTTC
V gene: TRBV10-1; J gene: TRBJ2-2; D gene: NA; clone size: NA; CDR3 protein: CASSVRVAGELFF; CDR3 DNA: TGCGCCAGCAGTGTCAGGGTCGCCGGGGAGCTGTTTTTT
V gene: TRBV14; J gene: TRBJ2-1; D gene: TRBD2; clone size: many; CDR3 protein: CASTLAGDYYNEQFF; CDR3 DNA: TGTGCCAGCACCCTAGCGGGGGACTACTACAATGAGCAGTTCTTC
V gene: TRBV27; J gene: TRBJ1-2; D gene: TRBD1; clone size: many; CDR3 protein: CASSLWGRRGQGLPSSGYTF; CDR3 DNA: TGTGCCAGCAGTTTATGGGGCCGGAGGGGACAGGGGCTCCCGTCGAGTGGCTACACCTTC
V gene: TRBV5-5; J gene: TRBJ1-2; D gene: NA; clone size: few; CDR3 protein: CASSLVQVGYGYTF; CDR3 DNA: TGTGCCAGCAGCTTGGTTCAGGTGGGCTATGGCTACACCTTC
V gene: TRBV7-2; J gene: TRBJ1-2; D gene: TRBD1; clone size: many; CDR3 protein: CASSFLTGGNGYTF; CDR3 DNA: TGTGCCAGCAGCTTCCTCACAGGGGGCAATGGCTACACCTTC
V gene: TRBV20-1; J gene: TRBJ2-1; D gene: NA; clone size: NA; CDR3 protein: CSARDGAGDSNEQFF; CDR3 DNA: TGCAGTGCTAGAGACGGGGCAGGGGATTCGAATGAGCAGTTCTTC
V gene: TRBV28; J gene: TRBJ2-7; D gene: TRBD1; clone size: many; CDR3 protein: CASSTTGATYEQYF; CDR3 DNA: TGTGCCAGCAGTACCACAGGGGCCACCTACGAGCAGTACTTC
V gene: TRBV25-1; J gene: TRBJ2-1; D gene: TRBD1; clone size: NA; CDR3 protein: CASSEFRTGGSEQFF; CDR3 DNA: TGTGCCAGCAGTGAATTCCGGACAGGGGGCAGTGAGCAGTTCTTC
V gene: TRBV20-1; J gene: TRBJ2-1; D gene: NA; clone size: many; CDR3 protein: CSARDSQTWRGYNEQFF; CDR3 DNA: TGCAGTGCTAGAGATTCCCAAACATGGAGAGGTTACAATGAGCAGTTCTTC
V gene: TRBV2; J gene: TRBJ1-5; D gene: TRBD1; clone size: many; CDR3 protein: CASTGQGINQPQHF; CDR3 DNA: TGTGCCAGCACTGGACAGGGCATCAATCAGCCCCAGCATTTT
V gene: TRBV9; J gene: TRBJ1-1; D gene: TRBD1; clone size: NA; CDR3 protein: CASSVGRDRGPNTEAFF; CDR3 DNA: TGTGCCAGCAGCGTAGGTCGAGACAGGGGACCGAACACTGAAGCTTTCTTT
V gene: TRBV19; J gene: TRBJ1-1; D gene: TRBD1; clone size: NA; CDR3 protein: CASSIRTGGNTEAFF; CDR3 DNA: TGTGCCAGTAGTATCAGGACAGGGGGGAACACTGAAGCTTTCTTT
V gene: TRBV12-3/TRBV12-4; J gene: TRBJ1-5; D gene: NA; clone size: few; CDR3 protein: CASSFLPQPQHF; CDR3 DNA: TGTGCCAGCAGTTTTCTACCTCAGCCCCAGCATTTT
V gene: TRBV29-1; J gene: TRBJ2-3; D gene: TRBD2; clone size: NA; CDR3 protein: CSVSPSGRATDTQYF; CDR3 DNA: TGCAGCGTTTCTCCCAGCGGGAGGGCCACAGATACGCAGTATTTT
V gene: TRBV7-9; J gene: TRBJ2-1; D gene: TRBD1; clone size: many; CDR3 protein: CASSPSTGLLGNEQFF; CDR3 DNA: TGTGCCAGCAGCCCGTCGACAGGGTTGTTAGGCAATGAGCAGTTCTTC
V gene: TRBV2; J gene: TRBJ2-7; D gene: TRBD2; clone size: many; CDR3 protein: CASAAGLAYEQYF; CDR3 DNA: TGTGCCAGCGCCGCCGGACTAGCCTACGAGCAGTACTTC
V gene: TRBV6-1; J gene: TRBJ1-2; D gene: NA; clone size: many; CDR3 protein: CASRPTGASGYTF; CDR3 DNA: TGTGCCAGCAGGCCGACAGGAGCCTCTGGCTACACCTTC